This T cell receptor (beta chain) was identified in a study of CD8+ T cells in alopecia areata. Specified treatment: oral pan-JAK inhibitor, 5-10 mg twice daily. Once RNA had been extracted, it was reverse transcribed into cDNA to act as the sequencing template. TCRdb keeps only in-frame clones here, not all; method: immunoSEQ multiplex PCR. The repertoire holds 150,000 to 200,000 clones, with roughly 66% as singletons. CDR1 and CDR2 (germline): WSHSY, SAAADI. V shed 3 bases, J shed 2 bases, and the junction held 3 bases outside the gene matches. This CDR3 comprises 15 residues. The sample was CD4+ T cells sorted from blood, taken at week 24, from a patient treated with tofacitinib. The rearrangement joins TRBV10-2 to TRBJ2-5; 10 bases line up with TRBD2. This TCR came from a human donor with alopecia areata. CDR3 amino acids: CASSELAGSQETQYF. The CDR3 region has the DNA TGCGCCAGCAGTGAACTAGCGGGGTCACAAGAGACCCAGTACTTC.